Below, 20 T cell receptor beta chains from the same sample are listed, as sequenced in a study of T cell responses to AZD1222 COVID-19 vaccine (dated by TCRdb to about 2021). Library creation used the immunoSEQ multiplex PCR assay. TCRdb holds this immuneACCESS table with in-frame rearrangements only. Some clones are missing; in checked studies, unresolved V genes explain under half, and the rest has no known cause. Counted in this sample were 77,000 or so clones; roughly 91% of them appeared once. Of the sample, 18% is held by the ten largest clones. In the paper's terms, the time point label means: about 28 days (+/-7) after the second vaccine dose. The sequences come from peripheral blood, collected 28 days after the second AZD1222 dose. All receptors derive from an adult who received the AZD1222 COVID-19 vaccine.

As DNA, the CDR3 is TGTGCCAGCAGCTTAGCATCAGTTAATTCACCCCTCCACTTT. It specifies CASSLASVNSPLHF. The V call is TRBV11-2, the J call TRBJ1-6; no clear D gene. Trimming removed 1 base from V and 6 bases from J, with 7 bases in between. Per germline, CDR1 SGHAT and CDR2 FQNNGV. The CDR3 runs 14 residues. Combining the CDR3 with reference TRBV11-2 and TRBJ1-6 gives the whole variable domain EAGVAQSPRYKIIEKRQSVAFWCNPISGHATLYWYQQILGQGPKLLIQFQNNGVVDDSQLPKDRFSAERLKGVDSTLKIQPAKLEDSAVYLCASSLASVNSPLHFGNGTRLTVT.

CDR3 nucleotide sequence: TGTGCCTGGAGCGAGTCCAGGTTTTCTGAAGCTTTCTTT. Protein: CAWSESRFSEAFF. This chain joins TRBV30 and TRBJ1-1; D unresolved. V was shortened by 3 bases and J by 6 bases, with 14 bases between the two germline ends. The CDR3 is 13 residues long. Per germline, CDR1 GTSNPN and CDR2 SVGIG (reference sequence).

The gene calls are TRBV19 and TRBJ1-1; TRBD1 matches at 8 bases. The CDR3 covers 13 residues. Germline CDR1 LNHDA, CDR2 SQIVND (reference sequence). After removal of 7 bases from V and 4 bases from J, the junction contained 5 bases not matched to a gene. Here the CDR3 reads CASTTGGLTEAFF. CDR3 in DNA: TGTGCCAGTACCACAGGGGGTCTCACTGAAGCTTTCTTT.

V gene TRBV7-2 combines with J gene TRBJ1-5; D uncertain. CDR3 length: 16 amino acids. Germline CDR1 and CDR2: SGHTA and FQGNSA. Trimming took 1 base from V and 2 from J, leaving 12 bases between them. CDR3 sequence reads: CASSLGGGSGNQPQHF. The DNA for the CDR3 is TGTGCCAGCAGCTTAGGCGGAGGGTCGGGCAATCAGCCCCAGCATTTT.

The genes are TRBV7-8 and TRBJ1-1, with TRBD1 matching 9 bases. Germline-derived CDR1 and CDR2 are SGHVS and FQNEAQ. V trimming: 5 bases; J trimming: 5 bases; junction bases outside the gene matches: 3. The CDR3 loop spans 13 amino acids. This CDR3 is CASSRDRATEAFF. DNA of the CDR3: TGTGCCAGCAGCAGGGACAGGGCGACTGAAGCTTTCTTT. Combining the CDR3 with reference TRBV7-8 and TRBJ1-1 gives the whole variable domain GAGVSQSPRYKVAKRGQDVALRCDPISGHVSLFWYQQALGQGPEFLTYFQNEAQLDKSGLPSDRFFAERPEGSVSTLKIQRTQQEDSAVYLCASSRDRATEAFFGQGTRLTVV.

V and J are TRBV5-1 and TRBJ1-5; 7 nucleotides match TRBD1. Germline loops: CDR1 SGHRS, CDR2 YFSETQ. There are 15 residues in the CDR3. The J segment lost 5 bases and the V segment lost 1 base, leaving 6 bases of the junction unmatched. CDR3 in amino acids: CASSLTGTDYQPQHF. The DNA of the CDR3 is TGCGCCAGCAGCTTGACCGGGACAGACTATCAGCCCCAGCATTTT.

The DNA for the CDR3 is TGTGCCAGCAGCCGACAGATTAACACTGAAGCTTTCTTT. Translating gives CASSRQINTEAFF. The V call is TRBV9, the J call TRBJ1-1; perhaps TRBD1 as D (5 bases). This CDR3 comprises 13 residues. Germline loops: CDR1 SGDLS, CDR2 YYNGEE. V lost 4 bases to trimming and J lost 2 bases, with 9 bases between them.

The rearrangement links TRBV28 to TRBJ1-2; D may be TRBD1 (5 bases). V was pared by 5 bases and J by 0 bases, with 10 bases between. Germline values: CDR1 MDHEN, CDR2 SYDVKM. This CDR3 comprises 14 residues. The DNA of the CDR3 is TGTGCCAGCAGTACAGGTTTAGCTAACTATGGCTACACCTTC. This translates into CASSTGLANYGYTF.

This clone was seen just once. The rearrangement joins TRBV12-3 or TRBV12-4 to TRBJ1-1; 7 nucleotides line up with TRBD1. With 8 bases clipped from V and 2 bases from J, the junction kept 5 bases outside the gene matches. The CDR3 extends over 13 amino acids. The CDR3 sequence is CASAGGVNTEAFF. CDR3 DNA sequence: TGTGCCAGCGCAGGGGGGGTCAACACTGAAGCTTTCTTT.

The chain employs TRBV7-9 and TRBJ1-1; D is unclear. The CDR3 length is 13 residues. V lost 4 bases to trimming and J lost 1 base, with 7 bases between them. The V gene's germline CDR1 is SEHNR and CDR2 FQNEAQ (reference sequence). CDR3 in amino acids: CASSSVENTEAFF. CDR3 sequence (DNA): TGTGCCAGCAGCTCGGTCGAGAACACTGAAGCTTTCTTT.

The rearrangement joins TRBV2 to TRBJ2-2; 8 bases align to TRBD1. J gave up 7 bases and V 6 bases, and 4 bases lay outside the gene matches. There are 13 residues in the CDR3. Germline V gene data show CDR1 as SNHLY and CDR2 as FYNNEI. CDR3 loop: CASSFTGGGELFF. CDR3 DNA: TGTGCCAGCAGCTTTACAGGGGGCGGGGAGCTGTTTTTT.

This chain links TRBV2 with TRBJ1-4; D is undetermined. The CDR3 sequence is 15 residues long. Looked up from germline, CDR1 is SNHLY and CDR2 is FYNNEI. V dropped 1 base and J dropped 2 bases, with 8 bases sitting between them. Here the CDR3 reads CASSEGAATNEKLFF. The CDR3 DNA reads as TGTGCCAGCAGTGAAGGGGCAGCCACTAATGAAAAACTGTTTTTT.

This rearrangement joins TRBV4-2 to TRBJ2-1; 9 nucleotides align to TRBD1. V lost 4 bases, J lost 2 bases, and 6 bases stayed unmatched. Looked up from germline, CDR1 is LGHNA and CDR2 is YNFKEQ. The CDR3 is 16 residues long. The CDR3 nucleotides are TGTGCCAGCAGCCTTGCCGGGACAGGGACCTACAATGAGCAGTTCTTC. Its protein is CASSLAGTGTYNEQFF.

The chain employs TRBV19 and TRBJ1-1; weak D call: TRBD1 (5 bases). This CDR3 has 13 residues. Germline CDR1 and CDR2: LNHDA and SQIVND (reference sequence). V shed 5 bases and J shed 4 bases, with 11 bases lying between them. CDR3 residues: CASSPQGSTEAFF. The CDR3 DNA sequence: TGTGCCAGTAGTCCTCAGGGTAGCACTGAAGCTTTCTTT.

The chain couples TRBV2 to TRBJ2-3, with 7 bases aligning to TRBD2. The germline V gene has CDR1 SNHLY and CDR2 FYNNEI. CDR3 length: 15 amino acids. J was trimmed by 0 bases and V by 8 bases; bases with no gene match: 8. The CDR3 sequence is CASCGGVHSTDTQYF. CDR3 sequence (DNA): TGTGCCAGCTGTGGGGGGGTACATAGCACAGATACGCAGTATTTT.

The V gene is TRBV4-1, the J gene TRBJ1-1, with D maybe TRBD1 (5 bases). Deletions cut 4 bases from V and 3 bases from J, with 15 bases between. The CDR3 has 15 amino acids. The germline CDR1 and CDR2 sequences are MGHRA and YSYEKL. As DNA, the CDR3 is TGCGCCAGCAGCCTCTCGTTGAGGGGATACACTGAAGCTTTCTTT. As protein: CASSLSLRGYTEAFF.

The chain recombines TRBV29-1 with TRBJ2-2; TRBD2 agrees at 11 bases. Germline V CDR1 and CDR2: SQVTM, ANQGSEA. This CDR3 has 14 amino acids. V gave up 6 bases and J gave up 5 bases; unmatched junction bases: 5. Here the CDR3 DNA reads TGCAGCGTAACTAGCGGGGGTGGGACCGGGGAGCTGTTTTTT. This translates into CSVTSGGGTGELFF.

This CDR3 is CASSLSPSPSYEQYF. DNA for the CDR3: TGTGCCAGCAGTTTATCTCCCTCGCCCTCCTACGAGCAGTACTTC. The chain carries TRBV27 and TRBJ2-7; no clear D gene. Germline assignment: CDR1 MNHEY and CDR2 SMNVEV (reference sequence). The CDR3 contains 15 residues. The V and J ends lost 0 bases and 0 bases respectively, with 9 bases between them.

V usage is TRBV12-3 or TRBV12-4 and J usage is TRBJ1-2, with unresolved D. The CDR3 is 13 residues long. Between the trimmed V and J ends, which lost 1 base and 3 bases, there was a span of 6 bases. CDR3 sequence: CASSLEGYYGYTF. The CDR3 nucleotides read TGTGCCAGCAGTTTAGAAGGGTACTATGGCTACACCTTC.

The chain uses TRBV11-2 and TRBJ2-5, with 9 positions matching TRBD1. The junction had 5 bases not matched to a gene; V was cut back by 5 bases and J by 4 bases. This CDR3 contains 14 residues. Germline values: CDR1 SGHAT, CDR2 FQNNGV. CDR3 bases: TGTGCCAGCAGCCCAGGGACAGGGTCAGAGACCCAGTACTTC. Translation gives CASSPGTGSETQYF.